Here is one T cell receptor beta chain with its context. Its antigen is not yet known. It has no much larger one-base neighbor in the sample; base qualities were not kept. The record originates from a study of cytomegalovirus exposure and HLA in healthy donors (dated by TCRdb to about 2017). Regarding the complete study: In an earlier analysis of approximately 640 of the donors, around 290 Gb of sequence data and 100 million or so unique TCR beta sequences from about 180 million T cells were reported. An early release that covered fewer than 800 HLA-typed donors contained 250 to 350 gigabases of sequencing data and tens of millions of unique TCR sequences. Of the approximately 400 genotyped donors, 81% fell in the genetic ancestry cluster associated with self-reported Caucasian donors. The study was designed to test whether signatures of past pathogen exposure could be identified by cataloging public T cell receptors. The T cell repertoires of 666 subjects were profiled by immunosequencing and related to cytomegalovirus serostatus. In addition to the first cohort of 666 subjects, a separate validation cohort of approximately 130 different subjects was used. The study combined high-throughput TCR immunosequencing, statistical association of individual TCRs with disease status, and machine learning to predict cytomegalovirus infection status. A later analysis re-examined previously published TCR beta repertoires from several hundred donors and added high-resolution HLA genotyping to investigate patterns of TCR occurrence. Rather than drawing on any new phenotypic data, the later analysis identified candidate immune exposures from TCR beta sequences and the way those sequences occurred across donors. To decide whether each TCR beta V gene segment behaved as functional or pseudogenic, an earlier analysis of fewer than 750 of the donors relied on high-throughput TCR beta sequencing. Donor age, sex, ethnicity and CMV serostatus were collected together with the repertoire data. A later genetic analysis used genome-wide SNP genotypes for about 60% of the 666 donors, treating that subset as a discovery cohort. Every repertoire in the discovery cohort had been generated on one and the same sequencing platform. Class I and class II HLA loci were covered by the typing at four-digit resolution. The number of typed donors differed by locus: about 629-630 for A, B, C, DRB1 and DQB1; some 500 for DQA1; around 610 for DPA1; and roughly 470 for DPB1. About five DR-DQ haplotypes were handled as single units for association and clustering, since linkage in the cohort was strong. Among around 400 genotyped donors of the cohort, an average of roughly 230,000 unique TCR beta nucleotide sequences was sequenced per donor, of which approximately 18% were non-productive. What the work shows at the level of the full study, not this receptor alone: Because the 87-base-pair reads could not distinguish some IMGT-functional V segments, including TRBV6-2 and TRBV6-3, those segments were excluded. In a later genetic analysis, a missense DCLRE1C variant was associated with V-gene and J-gene trimming of TCR beta chains, and the association was replicated in an independent cohort. Correlated functional status among segregating V segments might reflect linkage disequilibrium, but an unknown experimental factor could not be ruled out. The authors suggested that the approach could potentially be generalized to other disease states and immunological phenotypes. Only TCR beta chains were sequenced in this cohort, and the absence of alpha or paired-chain data limited detectable features. In an earlier analysis of about 600 of the donors, most TCR beta V segments appeared in productive rearrangements about 87% or about 30% of the time, broadly matching IMGT annotations. The earlier analysis of 587 of the donors excluded about 16 rarely observed V segments, including chromosome 9 orphons, because counts were too low. Compared with equally common non-associated chains, HLA-associated TCR beta chains in a later analysis were more clonally expanded and had lower generation probabilities. The only immune exposure information available for the cohort was CMV serostatus. Presence/absence analyses assumed roughly uniform sequencing depth across donors, an assumption that may not hold. When HLA alleles, especially DR and DQ, strongly co-occurred, TCR associations were difficult to assign to individual alleles. The study listed 170 or so TCR beta chains as associated with cytomegalovirus. A later analysis associated some 17,000 TCR beta sequences with specific HLA alleles at a false discovery rate of 0.05. The sequencing pipeline was judged likely to have produced a cluster of highly shared sequence variants as a technical artifact. Most TCR sequences were seen in very few donors, while some public TCRs were found in many individuals. Because HLA typing was unavailable for some donors at each locus, only the typed subset was used in association tests. According to a later analysis, most CMV-associated TCR beta chains appeared to be HLA-restricted, and the HLA associations seemed to be driven largely by CMV exposure. In vitro tests confirmed that a few of the cytomegalovirus-associated TCR beta chains recognize cytomegalovirus antigens. According to a later genetic analysis, donors in an Asian-associated ancestry cluster had fewer N-insertions in productive TCRs than the roughly 700-donor mean. Cytomegalovirus status was reported to be diagnosed by the classifier with high specificity and sensitivity in both the original and validation cohorts. According to a later analysis, parvovirus B19, influenza, CMV and Epstein-Barr virus appeared linked to several top co-occurrence clusters. A further reported finding was that TCR beta sequences accurately predicted the HLA-A and HLA-B alleles for most subjects in the first cohort. In a later analysis, the rate of TCR association differed among HLA loci, with DRB1 alleles having the most associated TCRs and HLA-C alleles having the fewest.

Library preparation employed the immunoSEQ multiplex PCR assay. A mixture of 60 forward primers for TCR Vbeta segments and 13 reverse primers for TCR Jbeta segments was used in the multiplex PCR. Amplification of the CDR3 region of rearranged TCR beta genes was performed with a multiplex PCR assay on genomic DNA. On the Illumina HiSeq System, the amplified TCR beta libraries were sequenced as 87-base-pair reads. From the authors' description of their analysis: A later analysis tallied 80 million to 95 million unique TCR beta chains across the 666 repertoires, and some 10 million of those chains were shared by two or more donors. Raw reads were error-corrected and collapsed into unique sequences with a nearest-neighbor algorithm that merged closely related sequences to remove PCR and sequencing errors. To assign V, D and J gene segments, CDR3 sequences were aligned to IMGT reference sequences. Each retained sequence needed at least a six-nucleotide match to both a V gene segment and a J gene segment. Rearrangements were classified as productive when the CDR3 lacked stop codons and remained in frame with V and J, and all other rearrangements were classified as non-productive. CDR3 was defined by IMGT convention, running from the second conserved V-encoded cysteine to the conserved J-encoded phenylalanine. In an earlier analysis of more than 550 of the donors, sequences lacking an unambiguous match to a single V gene segment were excluded. An earlier analysis of approximately 590 of the donors called V segments functional above 56.7% productive rearrangements and segregating when the between-donor standard deviation exceeded 5%. A statistical classification framework was built for diagnosing cytomegalovirus status from the catalog of TCR beta chain sequences. In a later analysis, V and J genes were assigned by comparing TCR nucleotide sequences against IMGT/GENE-DB human TR gene sequences. Using the TCRdist pipeline, a later analysis assigned CDR3 sequences along with most-parsimonious VDJ recombination scenarios. In a later analysis, each TCR beta chain was defined by its CDR3 amino acid sequence together with its V-gene family, and reads without a unique V-gene family were excluded. As a way to deal with suspected cross-contamination and a sequencing artifact, a later analysis dropped hundreds of nucleotide sequences that were highly shared and had low generation probability. For each public chain, a later analysis derived a clonal expansion index from normalized ranks of inferred template counts within each repertoire. In a later analysis, generation probabilities were computed with a VDJ recombination model fitted to out-of-frame rearrangements, and the resulting probabilities were checked against IGoR. Hypergeometric tests were used in a later analysis to score TCR-TCR, TCR-HLA and TCR-CMV co-occurrence, with a repertoire-size bias correction applied to the TCR pairs. False discovery rates were estimated in a later analysis by permuting HLA or CMV assignments 20 times. A later analysis grouped co-occurring TCRs with DBSCAN, adding TCRdist sequence similarity when clustering within HLA-allele-positive subsets. Repertoires with fewer than 30,000 or more than 120,000 public chains, plus five repertoires with anomalous nucleotide sharing, were excluded from co-occurrence clustering. This is the immuneACCESS table as TCRdb keeps it, with only in-frame sequences that have V and J called. A part of the clones is gone; compared with another copy, unresolved V genes explain less than half, and the rest is unexplained. The V and J calls and clone size are taken from that table; D and trimming were inferred from the DNA. For this sample the table gives some 170,000 clones, of which 70% to 80% were detected only once. Of the sample, 2.9% falls within the top ten clones.

The CDR3 measures 15 amino acids from cysteine to phenylalanine. Only the CDR3 portion is preserved as DNA: 45 bases, with reading frame beginning at the first base. Cut back by 5 bases and 2 bases, the V and J ends lie 13 bases apart. The germline V gene (reference sequence) gives CDR1 as LNHNV and CDR2 as YYDKDF. The cohort was made up of roughly 670 healthy bone marrow donors. At the time of sampling, every cohort member was nominally healthy, though immune exposures that went unrecorded were likely present. The donor tested CMV seronegative and was one of the 352 seronegative cohort members. Every donor gave a peripheral blood sample, and the peripheral blood mononuclear cells from that sample were used for TCR beta sequencing. Genomic DNA extraction from the blood cell samples was performed with the Qiagen DNeasy Blood Extraction Kit.

The sequence came from a male donor in good health and CMV-seronegative. The V and J genes are TRBV15 and TRBJ1-5; a tentative D match to TRBD1 spans 5 bases. Material: PBMCs. The CDR3 reads as follows: CATSSGGVGNQPQHF. Read as DNA, the sequence is TGTGCCACCAGCTCCGGGGGGGTCGGCAATCAGCCCCAGCATTTT.